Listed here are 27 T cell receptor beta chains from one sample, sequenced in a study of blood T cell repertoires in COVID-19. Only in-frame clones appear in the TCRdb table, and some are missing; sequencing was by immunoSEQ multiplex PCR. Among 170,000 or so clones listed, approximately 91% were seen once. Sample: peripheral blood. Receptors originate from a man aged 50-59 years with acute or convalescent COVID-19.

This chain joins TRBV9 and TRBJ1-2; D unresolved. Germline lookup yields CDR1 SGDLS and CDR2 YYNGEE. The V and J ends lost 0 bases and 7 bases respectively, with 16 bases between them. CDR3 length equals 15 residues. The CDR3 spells CASSVVPLMALGYTF. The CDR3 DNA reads TGTGCCAGCAGCGTAGTTCCCCTTATGGCCCTTGGCTACACCTTC.

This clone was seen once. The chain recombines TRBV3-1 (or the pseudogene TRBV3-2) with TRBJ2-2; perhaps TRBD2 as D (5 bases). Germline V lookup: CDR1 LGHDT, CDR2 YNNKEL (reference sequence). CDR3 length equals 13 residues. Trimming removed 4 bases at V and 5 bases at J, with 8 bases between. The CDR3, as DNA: TGTGCCAGCAGCCCACAGCGGACCGGGGAGCTGTTTTTT. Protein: CASSPQRTGELFF.

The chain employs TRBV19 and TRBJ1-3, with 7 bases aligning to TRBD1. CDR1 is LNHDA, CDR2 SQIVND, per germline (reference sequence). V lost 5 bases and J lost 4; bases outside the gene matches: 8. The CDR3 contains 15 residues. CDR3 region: CASSQTGARGNTIYF. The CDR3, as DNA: TGTGCCAGTAGTCAAACAGGGGCAAGGGGAAACACCATATATTTT.

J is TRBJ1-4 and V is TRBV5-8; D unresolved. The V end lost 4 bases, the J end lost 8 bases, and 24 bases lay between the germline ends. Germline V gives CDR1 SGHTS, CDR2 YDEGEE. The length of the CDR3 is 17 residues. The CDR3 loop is CASSPPLRASYSEKLFF. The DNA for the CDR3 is TGTGCCAGCAGCCCACCGCTGAGGGCTTCTTATTCGGAAAAACTGTTTTTT.

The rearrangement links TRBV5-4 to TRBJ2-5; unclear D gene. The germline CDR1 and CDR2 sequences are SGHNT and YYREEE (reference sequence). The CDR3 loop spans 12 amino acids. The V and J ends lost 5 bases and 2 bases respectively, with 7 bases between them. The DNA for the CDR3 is TGTGCCAGCAGTAGTCCTCAAGAGACCCAGTACTTC. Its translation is CASSSPQETQYF.

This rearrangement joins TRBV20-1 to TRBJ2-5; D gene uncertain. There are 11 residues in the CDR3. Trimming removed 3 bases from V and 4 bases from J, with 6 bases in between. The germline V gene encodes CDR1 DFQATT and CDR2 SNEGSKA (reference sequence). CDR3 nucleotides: TGCAGTGCTAGTCTAGGAGAGACCCAGTACTTC. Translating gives CSASLGETQYF.

CDR3 sequence (DNA): TGTGCCAGCAGCCAAGACCTAAGAGGCCGGTCTGGGGCCAACGTCCTGACTTTC. Protein sequence: CASSQDLRGRSGANVLTF. The chain is built from TRBV4-2 and TRBJ2-6; D is unresolved. Germline V gene lookup returns CDR1 LGHNA and CDR2 YNFKEQ. V was cut by 0 bases and J by 1 base, with 13 bases left in between. This CDR3 spans 18 amino acids.

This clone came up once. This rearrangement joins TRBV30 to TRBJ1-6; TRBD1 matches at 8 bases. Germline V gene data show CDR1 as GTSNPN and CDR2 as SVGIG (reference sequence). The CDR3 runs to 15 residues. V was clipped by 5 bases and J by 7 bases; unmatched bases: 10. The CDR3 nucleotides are TGTGCCTGGGGCACTCGGGACAGGCAAAATTCACCCCTCCACTTT. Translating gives CAWGTRDRQNSPLHF.

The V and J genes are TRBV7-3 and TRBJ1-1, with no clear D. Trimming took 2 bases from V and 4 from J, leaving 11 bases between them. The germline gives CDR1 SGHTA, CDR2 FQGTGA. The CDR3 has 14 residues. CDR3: CASSLEGWRTEAFF. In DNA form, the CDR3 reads TGTGCCAGCAGCTTAGAGGGTTGGCGCACTGAAGCTTTCTTT.

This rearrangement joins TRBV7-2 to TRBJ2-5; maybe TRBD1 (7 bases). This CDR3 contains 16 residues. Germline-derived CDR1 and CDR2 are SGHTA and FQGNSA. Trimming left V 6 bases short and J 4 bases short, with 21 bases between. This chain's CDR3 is CASRPPRGTFRETQYF. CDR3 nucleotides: TGTGCCAGCAGACCGCCCAGGGGGACTTTTCGAGAGACCCAGTACTTC.

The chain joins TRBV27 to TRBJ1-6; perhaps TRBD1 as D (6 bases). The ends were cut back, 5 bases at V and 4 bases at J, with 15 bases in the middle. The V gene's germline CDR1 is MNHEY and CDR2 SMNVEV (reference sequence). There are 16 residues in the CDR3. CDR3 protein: CASSPRGGGYNSPLHF. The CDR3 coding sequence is TGTGCCAGCAGTCCCCGAGGGGGGGGTTATAATTCACCCCTCCACTTT.

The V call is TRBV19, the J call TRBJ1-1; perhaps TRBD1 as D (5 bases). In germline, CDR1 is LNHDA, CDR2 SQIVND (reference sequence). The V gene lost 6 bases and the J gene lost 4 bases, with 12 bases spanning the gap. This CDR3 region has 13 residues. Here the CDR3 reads CASRQAYTTEAFF. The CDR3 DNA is TGTGCCAGTAGACAGGCCTATACCACTGAAGCTTTCTTT.

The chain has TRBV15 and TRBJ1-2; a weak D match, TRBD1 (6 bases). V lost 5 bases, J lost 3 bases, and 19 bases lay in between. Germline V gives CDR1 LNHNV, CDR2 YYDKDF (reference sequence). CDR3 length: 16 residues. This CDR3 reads CATSGKGQGLDYGYTF. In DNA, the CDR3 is TGTGCCACCAGCGGTAAAGGGCAGGGGCTGGACTATGGCTACACCTTC.

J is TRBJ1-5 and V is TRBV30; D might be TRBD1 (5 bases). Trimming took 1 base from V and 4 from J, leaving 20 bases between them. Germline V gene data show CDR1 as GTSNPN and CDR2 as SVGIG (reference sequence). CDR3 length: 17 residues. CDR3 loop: CAWSETGVGVRNQPQHF. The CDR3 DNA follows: TGTGCCTGGAGTGAAACGGGGGTAGGGGTAAGGAATCAGCCCCAGCATTTT.

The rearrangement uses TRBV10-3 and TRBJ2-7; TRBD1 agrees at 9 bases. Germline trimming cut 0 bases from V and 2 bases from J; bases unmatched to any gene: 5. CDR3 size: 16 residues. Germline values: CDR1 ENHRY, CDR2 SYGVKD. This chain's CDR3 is CAISESGTGPTYEQYV. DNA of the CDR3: TGTGCCATCAGTGAGTCTGGGACAGGGCCCACCTACGAGCAGTACGTC.

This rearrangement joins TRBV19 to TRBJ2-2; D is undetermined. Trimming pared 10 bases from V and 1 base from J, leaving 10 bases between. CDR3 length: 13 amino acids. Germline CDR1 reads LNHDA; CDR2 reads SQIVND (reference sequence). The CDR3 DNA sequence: TGTGCCACAACGACACAGAACACCGGGGAGCTGTTTTTT. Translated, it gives CATTTQNTGELFF. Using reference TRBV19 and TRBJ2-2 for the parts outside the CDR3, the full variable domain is DGGITQSPKYLFRKEGQNVTLSCEQNLNHDAMYWYRQDPGQGLRLIYYSQIVNDFQKGDIAEGYSVSREKKESFPLTVTSAQKNPTAFYLCATTTQNTGELFFGEGSRLTVL.

The CDR3 nucleotides are TGTGCCAGCAGTTCGGGACTAGCGGGAGTTAATGAGCAGTTCTTC. It yields the protein CASSSGLAGVNEQFF. The V gene is TRBV6-2 or TRBV6-3, the J gene TRBJ2-1; TRBD2 agrees at 14 bases. Germline V gives CDR1 MNHEY, CDR2 SVGEGT. V was pared by 4 bases and J by 7 bases, with 3 bases of the junction left unmatched. The CDR3 runs 15 residues.

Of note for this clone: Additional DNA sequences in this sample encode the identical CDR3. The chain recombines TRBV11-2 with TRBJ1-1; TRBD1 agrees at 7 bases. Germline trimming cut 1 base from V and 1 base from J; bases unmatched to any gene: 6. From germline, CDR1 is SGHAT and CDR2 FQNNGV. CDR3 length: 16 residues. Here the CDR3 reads CASSLVMGQPNTEAFF. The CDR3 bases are TGTGCCAGCAGCTTAGTCATGGGACAGCCGAACACTGAAGCTTTCTTT.

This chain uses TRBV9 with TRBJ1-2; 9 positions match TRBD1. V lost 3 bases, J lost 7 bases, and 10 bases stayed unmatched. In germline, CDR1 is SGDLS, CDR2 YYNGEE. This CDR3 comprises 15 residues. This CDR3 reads CASSAYGTGQGGYTF. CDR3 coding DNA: TGTGCCAGCAGCGCCTACGGGACAGGGCAGGGTGGCTACACCTTC.

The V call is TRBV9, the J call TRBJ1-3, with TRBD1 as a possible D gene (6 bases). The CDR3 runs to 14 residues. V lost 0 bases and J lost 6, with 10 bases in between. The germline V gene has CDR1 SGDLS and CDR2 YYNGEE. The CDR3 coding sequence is TGTGCCAGCAGCGTAGGAACAGGGATAAACACCATATATTTT. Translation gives CASSVGTGINTIYF.

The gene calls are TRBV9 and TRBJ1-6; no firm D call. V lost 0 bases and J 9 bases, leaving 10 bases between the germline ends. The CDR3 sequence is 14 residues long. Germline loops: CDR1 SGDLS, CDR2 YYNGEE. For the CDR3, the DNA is TGTGCCAGCAGCGTAGAAGAGGGTGGTTCACCCCTCCACTTT. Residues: CASSVEEGGSPLHF.

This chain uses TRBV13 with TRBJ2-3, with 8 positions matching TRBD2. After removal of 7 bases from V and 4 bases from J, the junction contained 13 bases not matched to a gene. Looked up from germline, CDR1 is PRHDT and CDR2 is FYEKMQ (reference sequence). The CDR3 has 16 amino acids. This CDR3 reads CASTHGGRGAADTQYF. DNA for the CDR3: TGTGCCAGCACCCACGGGGGGCGGGGGGCCGCAGATACGCAGTATTTT.

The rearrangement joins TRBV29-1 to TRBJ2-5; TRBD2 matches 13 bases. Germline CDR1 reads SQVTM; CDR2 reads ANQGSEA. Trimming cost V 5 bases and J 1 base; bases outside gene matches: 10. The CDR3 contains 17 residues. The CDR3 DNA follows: TGCAGCGTTTCCCCTCGGACTAGCGGGAGTCTCCAAGAGACCCAGTACTTC. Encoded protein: CSVSPRTSGSLQETQYF.

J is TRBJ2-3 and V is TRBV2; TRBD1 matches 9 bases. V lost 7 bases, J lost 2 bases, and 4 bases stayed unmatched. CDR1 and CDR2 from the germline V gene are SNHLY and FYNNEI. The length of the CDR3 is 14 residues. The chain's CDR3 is CASMGTGPTDTQYF. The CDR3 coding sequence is TGTGCCAGCATGGGGACAGGGCCCACAGATACGCAGTATTTT.

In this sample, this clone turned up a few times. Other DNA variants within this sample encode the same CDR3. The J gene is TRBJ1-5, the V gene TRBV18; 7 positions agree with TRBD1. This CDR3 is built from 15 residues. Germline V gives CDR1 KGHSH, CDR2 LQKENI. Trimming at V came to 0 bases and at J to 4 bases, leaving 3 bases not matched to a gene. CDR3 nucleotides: TGTGCCAGCTCACCACCAGGGGGCAGGAATCAGCCCCAGCATTTT. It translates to CASSPPGGRNQPQHF.

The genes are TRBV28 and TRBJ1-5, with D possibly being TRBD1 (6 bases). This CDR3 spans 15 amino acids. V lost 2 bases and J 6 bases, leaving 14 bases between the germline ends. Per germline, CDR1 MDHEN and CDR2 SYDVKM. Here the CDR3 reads CASSLPGGGPQPQHF. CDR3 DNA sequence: TGTGCCAGCAGTTTACCGGGCGGGGGGCCTCAGCCCCAGCATTTT.

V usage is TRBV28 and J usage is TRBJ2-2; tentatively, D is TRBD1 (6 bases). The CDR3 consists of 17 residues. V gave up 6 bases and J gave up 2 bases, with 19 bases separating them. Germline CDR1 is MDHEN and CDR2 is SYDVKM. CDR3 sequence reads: CASSTPLVRGNTGELFF. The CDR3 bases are TGTGCCAGCAGCACCCCTCTGGTCAGGGGAAACACCGGGGAGCTGTTTTTT.